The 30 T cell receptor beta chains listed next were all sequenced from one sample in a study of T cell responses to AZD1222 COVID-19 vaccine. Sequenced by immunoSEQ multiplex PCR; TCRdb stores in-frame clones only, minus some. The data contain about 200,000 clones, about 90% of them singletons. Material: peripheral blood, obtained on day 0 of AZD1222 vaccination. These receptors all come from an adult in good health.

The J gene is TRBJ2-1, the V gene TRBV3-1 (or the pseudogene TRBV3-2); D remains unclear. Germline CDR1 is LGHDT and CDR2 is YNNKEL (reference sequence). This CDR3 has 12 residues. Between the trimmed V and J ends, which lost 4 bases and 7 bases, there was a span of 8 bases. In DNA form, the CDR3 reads TGTGCCAGCAGCCTCCTCTTAAATGAGCAGTTCTTC. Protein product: CASSLLLNEQFF.

The CDR3 nucleotides are TGTGCCAGCAGTGACCCCCGCGGGCAGGGATCCTACGAGCAGTACTTC. Translating gives CASSDPRGQGSYEQYF. V and J are TRBV6-4 and TRBJ2-7, with D possibly being TRBD1 or TRBD2 (5 bases each). CDR3 size: 16 residues. Germline loops: CDR1 MRHNA, CDR2 SNTAGT. V was cut by 2 bases and J by 1 base, with 15 bases left in between.

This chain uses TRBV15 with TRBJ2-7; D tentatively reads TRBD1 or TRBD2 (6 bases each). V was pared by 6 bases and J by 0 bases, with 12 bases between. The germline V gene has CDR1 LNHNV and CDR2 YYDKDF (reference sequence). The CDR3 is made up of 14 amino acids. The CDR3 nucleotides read TGTGCCACCAGACGAGGGGGGAGCTCCTACGAGCAGTACTTC. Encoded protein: CATRRGGSSYEQYF.

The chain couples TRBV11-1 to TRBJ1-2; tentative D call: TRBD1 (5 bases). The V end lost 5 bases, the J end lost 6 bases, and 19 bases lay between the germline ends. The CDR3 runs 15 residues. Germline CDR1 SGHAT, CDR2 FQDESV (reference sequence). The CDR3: CASSRRLSPGDGYTF. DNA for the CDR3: TGTGCCAGCAGCCGGAGACTCTCCCCGGGGGATGGCTACACCTTC.

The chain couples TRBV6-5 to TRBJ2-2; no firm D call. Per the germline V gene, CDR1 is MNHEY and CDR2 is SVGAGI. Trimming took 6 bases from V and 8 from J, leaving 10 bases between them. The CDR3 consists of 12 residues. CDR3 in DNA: TGTGCCAGCAGCGCGGACCAAGGGGAGCTGTTTTTT. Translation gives CASSADQGELFF.

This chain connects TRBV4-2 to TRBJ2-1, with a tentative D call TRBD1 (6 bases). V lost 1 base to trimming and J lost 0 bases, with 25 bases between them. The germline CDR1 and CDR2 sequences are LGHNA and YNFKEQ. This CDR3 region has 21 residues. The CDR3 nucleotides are TGTGCCAGCAGCCAAGCCCAGGGGCCCAGGGGCCGCCGAAGCTCCTACAATGAGCAGTTCTTC. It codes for CASSQAQGPRGRRSSYNEQFF.

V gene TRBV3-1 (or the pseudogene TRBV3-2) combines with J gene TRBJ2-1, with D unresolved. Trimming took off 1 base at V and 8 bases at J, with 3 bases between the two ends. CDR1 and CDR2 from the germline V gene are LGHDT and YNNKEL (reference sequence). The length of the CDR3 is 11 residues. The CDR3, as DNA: TGTGCCAGCAGCCAAGGAGATGAGCAGTTCTTC. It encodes CASSQGDEQFF.

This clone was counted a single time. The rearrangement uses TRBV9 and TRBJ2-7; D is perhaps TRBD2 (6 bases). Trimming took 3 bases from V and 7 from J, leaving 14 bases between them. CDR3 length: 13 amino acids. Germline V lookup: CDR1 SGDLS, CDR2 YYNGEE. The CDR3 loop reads CASSAIGGLEQYF. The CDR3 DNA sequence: TGTGCCAGCAGCGCCATCGGGGGTCTTGAGCAGTACTTC. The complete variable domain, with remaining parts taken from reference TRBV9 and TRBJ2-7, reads DSGVTQTPKHLITATGQRVTLRCSPRSGDLSVYWYQQSLDQGLQFLIQYYNGEERAKGNILERFSAQQFPDLHSELNLSSLELGDSALYFCASSAIGGLEQYFGPGTRLTVT.

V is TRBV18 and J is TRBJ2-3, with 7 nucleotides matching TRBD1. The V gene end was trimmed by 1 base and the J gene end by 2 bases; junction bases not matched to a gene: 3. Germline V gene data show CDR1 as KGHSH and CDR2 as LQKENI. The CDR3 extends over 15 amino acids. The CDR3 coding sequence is TGTGCCAGCTCACCACAGGGGGCCCTCACAGATACGCAGTATTTT. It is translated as CASSPQGALTDTQYF.

In DNA form, the CDR3 reads TGTGCCAGCTCACCCTCGACAGGGAGTCAGCCCCAGCATTTT. Amino acid sequence: CASSPSTGSQPQHF. The chain links TRBV18 to TRBJ1-5, with TRBD1 matching 7 bases. In germline, CDR1 is KGHSH, CDR2 LQKENI. V lost 3 bases to trimming and J lost 6 bases; unmatched junction nucleotides: 5. This CDR3 has 14 residues.

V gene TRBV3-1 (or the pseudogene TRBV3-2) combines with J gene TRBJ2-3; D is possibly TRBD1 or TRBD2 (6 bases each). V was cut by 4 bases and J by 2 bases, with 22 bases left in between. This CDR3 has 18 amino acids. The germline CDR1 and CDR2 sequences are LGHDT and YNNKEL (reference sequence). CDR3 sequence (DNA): TGTGCCAGCAGCCCAGGGGTATTTTCGGGACTTCTCACAGATACGCAGTATTTT. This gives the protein CASSPGVFSGLLTDTQYF.

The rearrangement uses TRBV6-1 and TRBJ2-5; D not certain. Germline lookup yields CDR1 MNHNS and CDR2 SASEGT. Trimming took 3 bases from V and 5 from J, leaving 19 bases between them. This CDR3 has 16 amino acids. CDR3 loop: CASSDVGSYLGETQYF. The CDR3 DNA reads TGTGCCAGCAGTGATGTCGGCAGCTACCTTGGGGAGACCCAGTACTTC.

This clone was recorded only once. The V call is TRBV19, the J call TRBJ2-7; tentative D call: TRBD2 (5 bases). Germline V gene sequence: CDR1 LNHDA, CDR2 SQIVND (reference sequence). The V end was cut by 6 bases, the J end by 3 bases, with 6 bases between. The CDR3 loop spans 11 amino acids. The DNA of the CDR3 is TGTGCCAGTAGCCGGGGCTACGAGCAGTACTTC. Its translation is CASSRGYEQYF.

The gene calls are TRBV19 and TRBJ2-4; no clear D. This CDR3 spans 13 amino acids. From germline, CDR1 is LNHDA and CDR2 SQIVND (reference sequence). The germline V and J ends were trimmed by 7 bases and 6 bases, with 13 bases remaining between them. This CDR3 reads CASNPPNGNIQYF. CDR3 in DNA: TGTGCCAGTAACCCCCCCAATGGAAACATTCAGTACTTC.

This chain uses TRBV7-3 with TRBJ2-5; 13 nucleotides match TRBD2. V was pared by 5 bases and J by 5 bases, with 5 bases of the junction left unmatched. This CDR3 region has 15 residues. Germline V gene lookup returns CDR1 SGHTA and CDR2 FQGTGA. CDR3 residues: CASSPGLAGSETQYF. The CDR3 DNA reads TGTGCCAGCAGCCCGGGACTAGCGGGGAGTGAGACCCAGTACTTC.

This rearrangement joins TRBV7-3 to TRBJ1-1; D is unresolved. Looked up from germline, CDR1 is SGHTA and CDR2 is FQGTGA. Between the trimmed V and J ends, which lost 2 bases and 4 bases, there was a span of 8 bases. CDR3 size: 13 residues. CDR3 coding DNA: TGTGCCAGCAGCTTAGAGATGGGCACTGAAGCTTTCTTT. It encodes CASSLEMGTEAFF.

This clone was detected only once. The CDR3 region is CASSLDSWNTEAFF. The CDR3 region has the DNA TGTGCCAGCAGCTTGGACAGTTGGAACACTGAAGCTTTCTTT. The chain employs TRBV5-5 and TRBJ1-1; D uncertain. Germline V gene lookup returns CDR1 SGHKS and CDR2 YYEKEE (reference sequence). The CDR3 sequence is 14 residues long. The V and J ends lost 0 bases and 1 base respectively, with 7 bases between them.

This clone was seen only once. The DNA for the CDR3 is TGCGCCAGCAGCCCCCCCGGGACAGCGAACACTGAAGCTTTCTTT. This sequence encodes CASSPPGTANTEAFF. This chain joins TRBV5-1 and TRBJ1-1; 7 bases align to TRBD1. Germline V gene data show CDR1 as SGHRS and CDR2 as YFSETQ. CDR3 length: 15 amino acids. V lost 4 bases, J lost 1 base, and 7 bases stayed unmatched.

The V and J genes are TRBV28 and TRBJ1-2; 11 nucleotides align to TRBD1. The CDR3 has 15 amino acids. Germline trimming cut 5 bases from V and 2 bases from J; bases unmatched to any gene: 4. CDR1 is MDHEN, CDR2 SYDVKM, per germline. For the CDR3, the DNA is TGTGCCAGCAGTGGGGGGGACAGGGGGAACTATGGCTACACCTTC. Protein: CASSGGDRGNYGYTF.

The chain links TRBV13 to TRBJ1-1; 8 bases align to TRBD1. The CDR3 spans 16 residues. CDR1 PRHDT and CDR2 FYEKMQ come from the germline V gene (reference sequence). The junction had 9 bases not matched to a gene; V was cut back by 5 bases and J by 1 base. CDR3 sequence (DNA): TGTGCCAGCAGCCCAGGGGGCGGGACAGGGAACACTGAAGCTTTCTTT. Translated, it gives CASSPGGGTGNTEAFF.

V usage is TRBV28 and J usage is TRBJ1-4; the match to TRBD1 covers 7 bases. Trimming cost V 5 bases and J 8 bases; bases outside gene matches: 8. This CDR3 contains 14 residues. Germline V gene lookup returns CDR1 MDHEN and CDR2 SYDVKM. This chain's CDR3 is CASSVGTEGEKLFF. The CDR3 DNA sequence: TGTGCCAGCAGTGTCGGGACAGAAGGAGAAAAACTGTTTTTT. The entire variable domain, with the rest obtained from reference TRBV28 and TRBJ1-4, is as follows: DVKVTQSSRYLVKRTGEKVFLECVQDMDHENMFWYRQDPGLGLRLIYFSYDVKMKEKGDIPEGYSVSREKKERFSLILESASTNQTSMYLCASSVGTEGEKLFFGSGTQLSVL.

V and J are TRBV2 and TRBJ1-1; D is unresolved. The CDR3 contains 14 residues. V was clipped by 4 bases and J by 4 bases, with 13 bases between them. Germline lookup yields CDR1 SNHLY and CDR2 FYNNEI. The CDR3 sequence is CASSALGRSTEAFF. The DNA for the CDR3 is TGTGCCAGCAGTGCCCTGGGGAGGAGCACTGAAGCTTTCTTT.

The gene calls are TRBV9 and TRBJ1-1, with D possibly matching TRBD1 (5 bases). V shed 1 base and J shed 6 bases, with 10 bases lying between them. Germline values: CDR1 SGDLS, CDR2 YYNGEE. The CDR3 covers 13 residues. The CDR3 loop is CASSVQGVAEAFF. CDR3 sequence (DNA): TGTGCCAGCAGCGTACAAGGGGTCGCTGAAGCTTTCTTT.

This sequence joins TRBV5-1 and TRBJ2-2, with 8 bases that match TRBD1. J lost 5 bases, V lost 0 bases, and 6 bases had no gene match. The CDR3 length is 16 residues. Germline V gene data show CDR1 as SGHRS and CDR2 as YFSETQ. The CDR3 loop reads CASSLDGQGFTGELFF. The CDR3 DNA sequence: TGCGCCAGCAGCTTGGACGGACAGGGTTTTACCGGGGAGCTGTTTTTT.

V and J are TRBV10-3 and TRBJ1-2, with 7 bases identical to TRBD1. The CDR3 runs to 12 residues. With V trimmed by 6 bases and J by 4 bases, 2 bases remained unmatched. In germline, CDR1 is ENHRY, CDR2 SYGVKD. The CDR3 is CAIRGQLYGYTF. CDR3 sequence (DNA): TGTGCCATCAGGGGACAGCTCTATGGCTACACCTTC.

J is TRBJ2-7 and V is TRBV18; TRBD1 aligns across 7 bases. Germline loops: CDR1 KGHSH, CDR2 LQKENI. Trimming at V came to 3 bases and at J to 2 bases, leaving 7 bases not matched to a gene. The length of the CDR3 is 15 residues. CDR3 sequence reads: CASSPSTGPPYEQYF. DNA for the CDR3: TGTGCCAGCTCACCTTCGACAGGGCCACCCTACGAGCAGTACTTC.

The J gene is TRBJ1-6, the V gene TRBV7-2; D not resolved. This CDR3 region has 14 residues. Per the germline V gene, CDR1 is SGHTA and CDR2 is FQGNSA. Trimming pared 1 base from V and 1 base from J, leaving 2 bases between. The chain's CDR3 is CASSLGSYNSPLHF. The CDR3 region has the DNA TGTGCCAGCAGCTTAGGTTCCTATAATTCACCCCTCCACTTT.

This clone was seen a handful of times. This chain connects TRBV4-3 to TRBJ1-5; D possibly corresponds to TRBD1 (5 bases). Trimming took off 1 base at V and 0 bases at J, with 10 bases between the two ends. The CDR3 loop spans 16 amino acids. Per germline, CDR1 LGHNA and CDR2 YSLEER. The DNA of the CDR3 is TGCGCCAGCAGCCAAGTCGCAGGGTATAGCAATCAGCCCCAGCATTTT. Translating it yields CASSQVAGYSNQPQHF.

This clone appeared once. The CDR3 loop reads CASSLEHRTYEQYF. CDR3 nucleotides: TGTGCCAGCAGTTTGGAACACCGGACCTACGAGCAGTACTTC. V is TRBV7-9 and J is TRBJ2-7; D unclear. The germline CDR1 and CDR2 sequences are SEHNR and FQNEAQ (reference sequence). The CDR3 contains 14 residues. Trimming removed 6 bases at V and 2 bases at J, with 14 bases between.

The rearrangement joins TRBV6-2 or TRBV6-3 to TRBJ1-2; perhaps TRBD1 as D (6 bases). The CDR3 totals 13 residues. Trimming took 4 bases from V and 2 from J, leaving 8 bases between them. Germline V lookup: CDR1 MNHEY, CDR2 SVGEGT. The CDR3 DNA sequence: TGTGCCAGCAGTTCAGGGGAGAACTATGGCTACACCTTC. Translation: CASSSGENYGYTF.